Sequencing of this T cell receptor (beta chain) was carried out in a study of cytomegalovirus exposure and HLA in healthy donors. Healthy donors of bone marrow made up the group. Per germline, CDR1 SQVTM and CDR2 ANQGSEA. CDR3 length equals 13 residues. Between the trimmed V and J ends, which lost 4 bases and 4 bases, there was a span of 13 bases. Overall study findings and caveats: Reported performance of the classifier showed diagnosis of cytomegalovirus status with high specificity and sensitivity. For most subjects, TCR beta sequences were reported to predict HLA-A and HLA-B alleles with accuracy.

The primer mix had 60 Vbeta and 13 Jbeta primers. TCRdb keeps only in-frame clones here, not all; method: immunoSEQ multiplex PCR. The profile covers about 160,000 clones, with approximately 70% appearing a single time and 7% to 7.5% taken by the ten largest. Note on this clone: Its antigen is still unknown.

The chain joins TRBV29-1 to TRBJ1-1, with D perhaps TRBD1 (5 bases). Sequenced sample: PBMCs. The receptor was derived from a man aged 35 to 55 in good health and CMV-seropositive. The CDR3 loop is CSVAASGGTEAFF. The CDR3 nucleotides are TGCAGCGTTGCGGCTTCGGGGGGCACTGAAGCTTTCTTT.